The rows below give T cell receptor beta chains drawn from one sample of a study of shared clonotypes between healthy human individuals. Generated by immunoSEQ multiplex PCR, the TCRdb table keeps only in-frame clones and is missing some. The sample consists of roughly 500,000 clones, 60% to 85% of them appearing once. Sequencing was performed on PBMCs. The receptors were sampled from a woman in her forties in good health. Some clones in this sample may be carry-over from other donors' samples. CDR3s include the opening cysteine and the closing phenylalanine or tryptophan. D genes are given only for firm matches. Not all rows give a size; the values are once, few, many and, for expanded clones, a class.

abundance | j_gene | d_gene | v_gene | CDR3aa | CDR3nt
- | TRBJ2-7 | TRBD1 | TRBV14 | CASSRDRNYEQYF | TGTGCCAGCAGCCGGGACAGAAACTACGAGCAGTACTTC
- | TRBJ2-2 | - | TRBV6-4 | CASSETATGELFF | TGTGCCAGCAGCGAGACCGCGACGGGGGAGCTGTTTTTT
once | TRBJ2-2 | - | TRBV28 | CASSLSYLSGELFF | TGTGCCAGCAGTTTATCGTATCTCTCCGGGGAGCTGTTTTTT
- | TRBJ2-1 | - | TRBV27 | CASSKRGYNEQFF | TGTGCCAGCAGTAAAAGGGGCTACAATGAGCAGTTCTTC
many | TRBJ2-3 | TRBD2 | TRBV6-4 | CASSDSLAGGSDTQYF | TGTGCCAGCAGTGACTCACTAGCGGGAGGGTCGGATACGCAGTATTTT
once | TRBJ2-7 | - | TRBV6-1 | CASSEARLTYEQYF | TGTGCCAGCAGTGAAGCGAGGCTTACCTACGAGCAGTACTTC
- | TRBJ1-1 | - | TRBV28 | CASKSGDTEAFF | TGTGCCAGCAAAAGTGGGGACACTGAAGCTTTCTTT
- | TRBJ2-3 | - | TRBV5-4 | CASSPGRSTDTQYF | TGTGCCAGCAGCCCGGGGCGTAGCACAGATACGCAGTATTTT
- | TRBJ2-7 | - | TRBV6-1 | CASSDPQGQFYSYEQYF | TGTGCCAGCAGTGACCCCCAAGGACAGTTCTACTCCTACGAGCAGTACTTC
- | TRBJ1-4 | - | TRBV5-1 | CASSGGGVNEKLFF | TGCGCCAGCAGTGGTGGAGGGGTTAATGAAAAACTGTTTTTT
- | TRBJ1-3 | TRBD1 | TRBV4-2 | CASSRQGAGNTIYF | TGTGCCAGCAGCCGGCAGGGGGCTGGAAACACCATATATTTT
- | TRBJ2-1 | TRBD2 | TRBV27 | CASYSKPGGNEQFF | TGTGCCAGCTATTCAAAACCGGGGGGCAATGAGCAGTTCTTC
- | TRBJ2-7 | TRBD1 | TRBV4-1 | CASSRDGTVLYEQYF | TGCGCCAGCAGCCGTGACGGGACAGTTCTTTACGAGCAGTACTTC
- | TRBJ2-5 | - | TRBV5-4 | CASSRSGYSQETQYF | TGTGCCAGCAGTCGGTCGGGGTATAGTCAAGAGACCCAGTACTTC
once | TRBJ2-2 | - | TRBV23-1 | CASSPGCEAGELFF | TGCGCCAGCAGTCCAGGCTGTGAAGCCGGGGAGCTGTTTTTT
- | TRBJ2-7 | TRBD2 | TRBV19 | CASSTPGLALYEQYF | TGTGCCAGTAGTACCCCGGGACTAGCCCTCTACGAGCAGTACTTC
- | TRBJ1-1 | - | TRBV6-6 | CASSTTQGMNTEAFF | TGTGCCAGCAGTACAACACAGGGAATGAACACTGAAGCTTTCTTT
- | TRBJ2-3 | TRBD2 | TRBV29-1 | CSVRGADTQYF | TGCAGCGTTCGGGGGGCAGATACGCAGTATTTT
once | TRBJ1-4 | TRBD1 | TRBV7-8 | CASSVTGENEKLFF | TGTGCCAGCAGCGTGACAGGGGAGAATGAAAAACTGTTTTTT
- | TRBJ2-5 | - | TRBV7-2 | CASSPQWEETQYF | TGTGCCAGCAGTCCTCAGTGGGAAGAGACCCAGTACTTC
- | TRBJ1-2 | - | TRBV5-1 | CASSLVFGGNYGYTF | TGCGCCAGCAGCTTGGTTTTTGGCGGAAACTATGGCTACACCTTC
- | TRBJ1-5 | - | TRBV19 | CASSTRQPNQPQHF | TGTGCCAGTAGCACCCGACAACCCAATCAGCCCCAGCATTTT
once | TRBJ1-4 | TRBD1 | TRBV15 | CATSSWDRGRLDEKLFF | TGTGCCACCAGCAGTTGGGACAGGGGGCGCCTTGATGAAAAACTGTTTTTT
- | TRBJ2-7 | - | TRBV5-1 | CASSVGDSHYEQYF | TGCGCCAGCAGCGTAGGGGACTCTCACTACGAGCAGTACTTC
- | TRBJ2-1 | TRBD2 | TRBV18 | CASSPPEREVNEQFF | TGTGCCAGCTCACCACCGGAGCGGGAGGTCAATGAGCAGTTCTTC
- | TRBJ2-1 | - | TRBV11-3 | CASSLGSEQFF | TGTGCCAGCAGCTTAGGTAGTGAGCAGTTCTTC
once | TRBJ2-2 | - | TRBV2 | CASSDMGNTGELFF | TGTGCCAGCAGTGATATGGGGAACACCGGGGAGCTGTTTTTT
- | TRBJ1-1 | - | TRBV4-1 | CASSQVAGEAFF | TGCGCCAGCAGCCAAGTGGCGGGGGAAGCTTTCTTT
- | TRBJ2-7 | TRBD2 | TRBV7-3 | CASSLVLAGAREQYF | TGTGCCAGCAGCTTAGTGCTAGCGGGAGCCAGGGAGCAGTACTTC
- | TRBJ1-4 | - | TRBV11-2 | CASSTPPGLGVNEKLFF | TGTGCCAGCAGCACGCCCCCAGGCTTGGGGGTTAATGAAAAACTGTTTTTT
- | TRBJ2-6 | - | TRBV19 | CASSSGANVLTF | TGTGCCAGTAGTTCTGGGGCCAACGTCCTGACTTTC
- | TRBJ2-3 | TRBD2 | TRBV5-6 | CASSSPSGKATDTQYF | TGTGCCAGCAGCTCACCTAGCGGGAAGGCCACAGATACGCAGTATTTT